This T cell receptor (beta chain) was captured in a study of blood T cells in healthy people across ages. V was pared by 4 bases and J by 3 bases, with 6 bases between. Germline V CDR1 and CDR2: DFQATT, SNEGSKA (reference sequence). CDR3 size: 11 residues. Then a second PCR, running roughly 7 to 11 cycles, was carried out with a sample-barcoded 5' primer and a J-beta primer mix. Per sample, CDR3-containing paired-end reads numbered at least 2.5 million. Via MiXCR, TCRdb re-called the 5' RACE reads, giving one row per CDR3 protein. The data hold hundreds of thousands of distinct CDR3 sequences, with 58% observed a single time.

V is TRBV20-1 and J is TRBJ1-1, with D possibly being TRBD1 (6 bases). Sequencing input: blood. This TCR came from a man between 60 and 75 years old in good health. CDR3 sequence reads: CSANRDTEAFF. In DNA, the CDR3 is TGCAGTGCTAACAGGGACACTGAAGCTTTCTTT.